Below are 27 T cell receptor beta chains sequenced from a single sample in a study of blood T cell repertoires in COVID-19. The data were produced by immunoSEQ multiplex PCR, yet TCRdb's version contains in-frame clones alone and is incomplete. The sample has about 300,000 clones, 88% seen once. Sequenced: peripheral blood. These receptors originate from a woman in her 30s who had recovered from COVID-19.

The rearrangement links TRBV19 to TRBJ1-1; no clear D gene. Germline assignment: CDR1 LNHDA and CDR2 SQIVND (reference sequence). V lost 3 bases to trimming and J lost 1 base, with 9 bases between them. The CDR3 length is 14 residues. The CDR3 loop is CASSIAAENTEAFF. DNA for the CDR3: TGTGCCAGTAGTATCGCGGCGGAGAACACTGAAGCTTTCTTT.

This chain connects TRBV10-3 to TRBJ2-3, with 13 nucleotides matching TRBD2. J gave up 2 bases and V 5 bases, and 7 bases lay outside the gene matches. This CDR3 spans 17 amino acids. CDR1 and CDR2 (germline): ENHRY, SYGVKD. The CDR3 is CAISRRTSGGPTDTQYF. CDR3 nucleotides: TGTGCCATCAGTCGAAGGACTAGCGGGGGACCCACAGATACGCAGTATTTT.

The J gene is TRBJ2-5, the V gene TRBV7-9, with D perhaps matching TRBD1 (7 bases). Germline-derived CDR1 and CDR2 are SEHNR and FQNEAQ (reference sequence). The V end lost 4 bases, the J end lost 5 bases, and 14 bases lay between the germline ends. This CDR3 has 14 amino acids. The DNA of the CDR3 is TGTGCCAGCAGCTCGCGGGACAGTACCGAGACCCAGTACTTC. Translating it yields CASSSRDSTETQYF.

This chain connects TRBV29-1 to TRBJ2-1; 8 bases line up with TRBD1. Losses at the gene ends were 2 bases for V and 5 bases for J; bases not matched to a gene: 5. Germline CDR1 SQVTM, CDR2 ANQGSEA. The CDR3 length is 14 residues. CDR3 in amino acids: CSVEKGTGDNEQFF. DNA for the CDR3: TGCAGCGTTGAAAAGGGGACAGGAGACAATGAGCAGTTCTTC.

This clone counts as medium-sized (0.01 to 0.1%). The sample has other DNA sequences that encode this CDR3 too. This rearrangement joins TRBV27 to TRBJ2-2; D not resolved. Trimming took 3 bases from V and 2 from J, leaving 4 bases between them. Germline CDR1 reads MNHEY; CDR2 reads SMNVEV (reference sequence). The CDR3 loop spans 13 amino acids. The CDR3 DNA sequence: TGTGCCAGCAGTTTCCAAAACACCGGGGAGCTGTTTTTT. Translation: CASSFQNTGELFF.

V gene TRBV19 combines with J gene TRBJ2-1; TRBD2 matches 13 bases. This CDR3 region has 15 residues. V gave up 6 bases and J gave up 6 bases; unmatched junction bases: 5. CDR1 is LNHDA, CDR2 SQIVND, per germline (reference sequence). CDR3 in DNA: TGTGCCAGTAGCCGACTAGCGGGGGGTGTCAATGAGCAGTTCTTC. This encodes CASSRLAGGVNEQFF.

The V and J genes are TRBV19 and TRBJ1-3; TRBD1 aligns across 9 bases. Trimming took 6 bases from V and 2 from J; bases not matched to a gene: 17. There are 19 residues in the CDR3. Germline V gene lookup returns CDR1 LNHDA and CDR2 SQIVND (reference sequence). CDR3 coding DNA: TGTGCCAGTAGCACGAGACAGGGGGTCCTTTTACTCGCTGGAAACACCATATATTTT. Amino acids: CASSTRQGVLLLAGNTIYF.

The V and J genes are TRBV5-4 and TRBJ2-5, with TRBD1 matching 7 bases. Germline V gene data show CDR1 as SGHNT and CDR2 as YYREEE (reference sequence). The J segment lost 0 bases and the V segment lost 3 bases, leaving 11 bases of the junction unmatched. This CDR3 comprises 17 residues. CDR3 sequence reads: CASSSPGTETYQETQYF. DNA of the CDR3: TGTGCCAGCAGCTCCCCAGGGACAGAAACGTACCAAGAGACCCAGTACTTC.

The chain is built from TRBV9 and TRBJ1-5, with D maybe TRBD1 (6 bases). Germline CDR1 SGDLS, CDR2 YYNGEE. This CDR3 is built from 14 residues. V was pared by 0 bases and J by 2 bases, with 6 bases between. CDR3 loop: CASSVAGGNQPQHF. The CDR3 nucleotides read TGTGCCAGCAGCGTAGCAGGGGGCAATCAGCCCCAGCATTTT.

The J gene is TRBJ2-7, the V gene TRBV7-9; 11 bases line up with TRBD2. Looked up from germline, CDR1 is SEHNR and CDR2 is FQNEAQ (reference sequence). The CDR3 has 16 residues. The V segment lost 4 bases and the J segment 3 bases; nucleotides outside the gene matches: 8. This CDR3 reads CASSSPSGGPVYEQYF. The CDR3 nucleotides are TGTGCCAGCAGCTCTCCTAGCGGGGGGCCCGTCTACGAGCAGTACTTC.

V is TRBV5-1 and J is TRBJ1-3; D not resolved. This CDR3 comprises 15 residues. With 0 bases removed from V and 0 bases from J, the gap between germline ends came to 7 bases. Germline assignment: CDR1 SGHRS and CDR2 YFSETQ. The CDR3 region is CASSLELYSGNTIYF. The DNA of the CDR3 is TGCGCCAGCAGCTTGGAACTATACTCTGGAAACACCATATATTTT.

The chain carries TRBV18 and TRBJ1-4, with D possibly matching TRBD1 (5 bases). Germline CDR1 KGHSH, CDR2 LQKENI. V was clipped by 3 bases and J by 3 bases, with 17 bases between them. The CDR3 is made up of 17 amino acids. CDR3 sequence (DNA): TGTGCCAGCTCACCCACCCTCGGAGACAGCGCTAATGAAAAACTGTTTTTT. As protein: CASSPTLGDSANEKLFF.

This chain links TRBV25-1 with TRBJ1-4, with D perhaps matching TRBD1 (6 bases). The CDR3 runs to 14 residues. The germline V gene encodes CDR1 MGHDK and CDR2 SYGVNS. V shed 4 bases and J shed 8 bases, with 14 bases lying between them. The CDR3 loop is CASSGGPAGEKLFF. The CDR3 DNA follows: TGTGCCAGCAGTGGGGGGCCGGCTGGCGAAAAACTGTTTTTT.

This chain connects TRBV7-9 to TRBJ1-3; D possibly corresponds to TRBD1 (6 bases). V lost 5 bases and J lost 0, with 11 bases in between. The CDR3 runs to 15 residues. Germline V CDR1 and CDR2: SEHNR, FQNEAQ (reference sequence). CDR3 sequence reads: CASSQQGHSGNTIYF. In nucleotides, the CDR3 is TGTGCCAGCAGCCAACAGGGACACTCTGGAAACACCATATATTTT.

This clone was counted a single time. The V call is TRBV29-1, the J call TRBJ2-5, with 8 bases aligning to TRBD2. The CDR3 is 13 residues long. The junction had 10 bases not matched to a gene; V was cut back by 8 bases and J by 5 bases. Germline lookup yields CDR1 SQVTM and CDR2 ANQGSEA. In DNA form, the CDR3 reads TGCAGCACAGACTATCTAGCGGGCGAGACCCAGTACTTC. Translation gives CSTDYLAGETQYF.

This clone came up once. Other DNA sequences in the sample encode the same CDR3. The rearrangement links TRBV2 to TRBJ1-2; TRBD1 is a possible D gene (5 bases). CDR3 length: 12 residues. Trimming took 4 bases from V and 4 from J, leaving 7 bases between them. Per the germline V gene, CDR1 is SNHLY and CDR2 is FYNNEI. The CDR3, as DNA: TGTGCCAGCAGTGGGCAGGGCTATGGCTACACCTTC. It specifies CASSGQGYGYTF.

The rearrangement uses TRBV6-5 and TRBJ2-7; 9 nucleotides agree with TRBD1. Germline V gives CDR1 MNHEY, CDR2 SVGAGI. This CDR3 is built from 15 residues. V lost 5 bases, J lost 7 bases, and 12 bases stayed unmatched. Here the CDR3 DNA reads TGTGCCAGCAGTCATGGGAACAGGGGGCTTAGGGAGCAGTACTTC. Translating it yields CASSHGNRGLREQYF.

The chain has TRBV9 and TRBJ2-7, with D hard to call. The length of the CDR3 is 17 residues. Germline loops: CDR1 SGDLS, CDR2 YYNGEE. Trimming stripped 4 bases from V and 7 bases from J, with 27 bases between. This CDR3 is CASSHSEVADTLREQYF. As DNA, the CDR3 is TGTGCCAGCAGCCATTCTGAGGTGGCAGATACACTACGGGAGCAGTACTTC.

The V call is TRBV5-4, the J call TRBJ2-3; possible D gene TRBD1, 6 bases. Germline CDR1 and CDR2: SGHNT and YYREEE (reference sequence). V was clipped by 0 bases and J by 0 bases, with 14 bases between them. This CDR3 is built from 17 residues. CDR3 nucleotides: TGTGCCAGCAGCTTGGCTACAGGGAAAACTAGCACAGATACGCAGTATTTT. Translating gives CASSLATGKTSTDTQYF.

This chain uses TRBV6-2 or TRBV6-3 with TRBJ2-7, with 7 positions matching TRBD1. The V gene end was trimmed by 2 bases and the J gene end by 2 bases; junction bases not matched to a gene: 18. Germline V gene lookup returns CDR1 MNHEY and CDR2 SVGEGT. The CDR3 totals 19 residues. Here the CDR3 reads CASSYPTSRQGRNTYEQYF. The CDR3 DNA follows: TGTGCCAGCAGTTACCCAACCTCCCGACAGGGTAGGAATACCTACGAGCAGTACTTC.

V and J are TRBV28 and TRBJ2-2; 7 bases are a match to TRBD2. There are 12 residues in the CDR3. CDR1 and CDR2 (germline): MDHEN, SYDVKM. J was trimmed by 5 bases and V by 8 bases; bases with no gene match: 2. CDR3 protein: CASQGGTGELFF. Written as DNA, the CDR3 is TGTGCCAGCCAGGGAGGGACCGGGGAGCTGTTTTTT. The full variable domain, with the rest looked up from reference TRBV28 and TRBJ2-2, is DVKVTQSSRYLVKRTGEKVFLECVQDMDHENMFWYRQDPGLGLRLIYFSYDVKMKEKGDIPEGYSVSREKKERFSLILESASTNQTSMYLCASQGGTGELFFGEGSRLTVL.

CDR3 in DNA: TGTGCCAGCAGTCTCGTCGGGGGGAATTACGAGCAGTACTTC. Translation: CASSLVGGNYEQYF. The rearrangement links TRBV28 to TRBJ2-7; 7 bases are shared with TRBD2. V gave up 5 bases and J gave up 4 bases; unmatched junction bases: 8. The germline V gene encodes CDR1 MDHEN and CDR2 SYDVKM. CDR3 size: 14 residues. Variable domain in full (rest from reference TRBV28 and TRBJ2-7): DVKVTQSSRYLVKRTGEKVFLECVQDMDHENMFWYRQDPGLGLRLIYFSYDVKMKEKGDIPEGYSVSREKKERFSLILESASTNQTSMYLCASSLVGGNYEQYFGPGTRLTVT.

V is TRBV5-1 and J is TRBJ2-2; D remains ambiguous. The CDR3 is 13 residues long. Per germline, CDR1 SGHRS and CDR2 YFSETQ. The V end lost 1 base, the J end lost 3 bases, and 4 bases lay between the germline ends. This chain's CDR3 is CASSLPDTGELFF. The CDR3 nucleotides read TGCGCCAGCAGCTTGCCAGACACCGGGGAGCTGTTTTTT.

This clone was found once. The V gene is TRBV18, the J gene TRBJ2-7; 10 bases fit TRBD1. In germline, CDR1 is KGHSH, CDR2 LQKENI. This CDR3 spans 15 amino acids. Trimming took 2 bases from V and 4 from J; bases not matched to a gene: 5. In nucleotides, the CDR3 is TGTGCCAGCTCACCAGGACAGGGGGGTTTTTACGAGCAGTACTTC. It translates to CASSPGQGGFYEQYF. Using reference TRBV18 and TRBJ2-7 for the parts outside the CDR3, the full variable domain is NAGVMQNPRHLVRRRGQEARLRCSPMKGHSHVYWYRQLPEEGLKFMVYLQKENIIDESGMPKERFSAEFPKEGPSILRIQQVVRGDSAAYFCASSPGQGGFYEQYFGPGTRLTVT.

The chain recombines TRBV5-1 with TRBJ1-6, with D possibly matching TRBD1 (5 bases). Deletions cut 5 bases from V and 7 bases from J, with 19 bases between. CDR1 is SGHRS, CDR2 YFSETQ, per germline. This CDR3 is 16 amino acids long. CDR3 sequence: CASSTGNAARNSPLHF. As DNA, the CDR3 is TGCGCCAGCAGTACAGGAAATGCTGCTCGAAATTCACCCCTCCACTTT.

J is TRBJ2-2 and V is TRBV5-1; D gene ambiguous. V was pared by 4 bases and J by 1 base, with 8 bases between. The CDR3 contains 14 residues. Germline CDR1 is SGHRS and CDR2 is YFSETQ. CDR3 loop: CASSIDMNTGELFF. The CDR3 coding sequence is TGCGCCAGCAGCATCGACATGAACACCGGGGAGCTGTTTTTT.

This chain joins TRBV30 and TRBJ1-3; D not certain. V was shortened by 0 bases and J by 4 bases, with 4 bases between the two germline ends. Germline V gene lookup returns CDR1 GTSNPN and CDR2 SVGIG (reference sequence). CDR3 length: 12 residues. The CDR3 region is CAWSVLGNTIYF. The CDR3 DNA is TGTGCCTGGAGTGTCTTGGGAAACACCATATATTTT.